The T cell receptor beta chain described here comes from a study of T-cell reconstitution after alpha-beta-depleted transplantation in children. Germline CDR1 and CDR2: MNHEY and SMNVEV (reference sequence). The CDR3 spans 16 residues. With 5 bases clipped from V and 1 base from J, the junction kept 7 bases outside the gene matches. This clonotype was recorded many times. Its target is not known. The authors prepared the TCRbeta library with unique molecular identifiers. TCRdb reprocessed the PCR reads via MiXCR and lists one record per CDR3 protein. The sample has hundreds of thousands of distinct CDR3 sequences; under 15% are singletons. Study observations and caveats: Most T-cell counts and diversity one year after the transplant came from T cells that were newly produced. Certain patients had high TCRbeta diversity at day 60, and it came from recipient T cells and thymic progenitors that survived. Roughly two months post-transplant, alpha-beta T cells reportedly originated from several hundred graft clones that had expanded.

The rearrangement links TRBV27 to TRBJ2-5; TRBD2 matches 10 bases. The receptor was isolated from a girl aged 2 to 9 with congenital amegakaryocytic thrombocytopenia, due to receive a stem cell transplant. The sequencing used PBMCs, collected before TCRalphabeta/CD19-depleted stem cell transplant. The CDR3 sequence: CASSPRLAGTQETQYF. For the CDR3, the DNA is TGTGCCAGCAGTCCACGACTAGCGGGCACCCAAGAGACCCAGTACTTC.